Presented here are 9 T cell receptor beta chains from one specimen sequenced in a study of blood T cell repertoires in COVID-19 (dated by TCRdb to 2020 to 2021). The library was obtained by the immunoSEQ multiplex PCR assay. TCRdb carries this immuneACCESS record with in-frame sequences only. Its versions omit some clonotypes, under half of them owing to an unresolved V gene in the studies checked, with the rest unexplained. This sample lists over 250,000 clones; about four fifths were detected once. The ten largest clones take up approximately 5% of the sample. Source material: PBMCs or T cells enriched from blood (not recorded which). The receptors originated from a middle-aged man who had been exposed to COVID-19.

The chain combines TRBV30 with TRBJ2-5; D perhaps matches TRBD1 (5 bases). Germline CDR1 is GTSNPN and CDR2 is SVGIG (reference sequence). There are 13 residues in the CDR3. Deletions cut 0 bases from V and 7 bases from J, with 12 bases between. CDR3 in amino acids: CAWSVLGARTQYF. The CDR3 coding sequence is TGTGCCTGGAGTGTACTTGGGGCGCGGACCCAGTACTTC.

This clone was observed many times. V and J are TRBV5-1 and TRBJ2-3, with a possible D match to TRBD1 (5 bases). V lost 4 bases to trimming and J lost 6 bases, with 12 bases between them. The CDR3 has 13 amino acids. Germline values: CDR1 SGHRS, CDR2 YFSETQ. CDR3 residues: CASSRQSSDTQYF. For the CDR3, the DNA is TGCGCCAGCAGCAGACAGAGCTCGGATACGCAGTATTTT.

This sequence joins TRBV30 and TRBJ2-7; D is undetermined. Deletions cut 7 bases from V and 4 bases from J, with 14 bases between. The CDR3 contains 12 residues. Germline CDR1 reads GTSNPN; CDR2 reads SVGIG (reference sequence). CDR3 residues: CAYRRSRYEQYF. The DNA for the CDR3 is TGTGCCTATCGCAGGTCCCGGTACGAGCAGTACTTC.

The chain is built from TRBV5-1 and TRBJ2-1, with 7 bases matching TRBD2. V was pared by 2 bases and J by 5 bases, with 4 bases of the junction left unmatched. The CDR3 runs to 14 residues. Germline V lookup: CDR1 SGHRS, CDR2 YFSETQ. The CDR3 nucleotides read TGCGCCAGCAGCTTCGGCGGGAGAGACAATGAGCAGTTCTTC. This codes for CASSFGGRDNEQFF.

The chain combines TRBV5-1 with TRBJ2-6; the D gene is possibly TRBD2 (6 bases). This CDR3 region has 16 residues. The germline gives CDR1 SGHRS, CDR2 YFSETQ. V was trimmed by 2 bases and J by 2 bases, leaving 11 bases between them. DNA of the CDR3: TGCGCCAGCAGCTTCTGGGCGGGACCTGGGGCCAACGTCCTGACTTTC. Encoded protein: CASSFWAGPGANVLTF.

The chain uses TRBV9 and TRBJ2-7, with no clear D. Trimming pared 0 bases from V and 3 bases from J, leaving 10 bases between. CDR1 SGDLS and CDR2 YYNGEE come from the germline V gene. The CDR3 sequence is 14 residues long. The CDR3 region has the DNA TGTGCCAGCAGCGTAGCGGAGAGTAGCTACGAGCAGTACTTC. This sequence encodes CASSVAESSYEQYF.

This clone was detected once. The CDR3 sequence: CASSRRTHGEQYF. The DNA for the CDR3 is TGTGCCAGCAGCCGCCGGACTCACGGCGAGCAGTACTTC. V gene TRBV7-8 combines with J gene TRBJ2-7; a weak D match, TRBD2 (5 bases). Trimming left V 5 bases short and J 6 bases short, with 14 bases between. The germline V gene encodes CDR1 SGHVS and CDR2 FQNEAQ. The CDR3 has 13 amino acids.

The J gene is TRBJ1-2, the V gene TRBV9, with a tentative D call TRBD1 (6 bases). CDR3 length: 13 residues. Trimming cost V 4 bases and J 3 bases, with 10 bases left between them. In germline, CDR1 is SGDLS, CDR2 YYNGEE. The CDR3 sequence: CASSPRTDYGYTF. The CDR3, as DNA: TGTGCCAGCAGCCCAAGGACAGACTATGGCTACACCTTC.

The CDR3 DNA sequence: TGTGCCAGCAGCTCCCGACAGGGCTATAATTCACCCCTCCACTTT. Translation: CASSSRQGYNSPLHF. The V and J genes are TRBV9 and TRBJ1-6, with 7 bases fitting TRBD1. Germline CDR1 reads SGDLS; CDR2 reads YYNGEE. Trimming at V came to 4 bases and at J to 3 bases, leaving 4 bases not matched to a gene. The CDR3 totals 15 residues.